What follows are 30 T cell receptor beta chains derived from one specimen sequenced in a study of T-cell reconstitution after alpha-beta-depleted transplantation in children. The authors prepared the TCRbeta library with unique molecular identifiers. TCRdb recomputed calls from the PCR reads with MiXCR, one row per CDR3 protein. The repertoire has 200,000 to 250,000 distinct CDR3 sequences, 8.5% to 10% of them found once; the top ten carry around 6.2%. Sequenced here: PBMCs from the stem cell graft donor, sampled from the stem cell graft. The receptor set was obtained from a human donor who donated a stem cell graft to a child with acute lymphoblastic leukemia.

As DNA, the CDR3 is TGTGCCAGCAGCCAAGGCAGCGCCCCGGATACGCAGTATTTT. Encoded protein: CASSQGSAPDTQYF. V gene TRBV3-1 combines with J gene TRBJ2-3; D is unresolved. V lost 1 base and J lost 6, with 11 bases in between. The CDR3 spans 14 residues. CDR1 is LGHDT, CDR2 YNNKEL, per germline (reference sequence).

This clonotype was seen repeatedly, ten times or more. The chain combines TRBV7-2 with TRBJ1-1; D unresolved. The CDR3 sequence is 14 residues long. V lost 0 bases, J lost 8 bases, and 13 bases lay in between. Germline V CDR1 and CDR2: SGHTA, FQGNSA. CDR3 coding DNA: TGTGCCAGCAGCTTAGCGTTAGGTCGCACCGAAGCTTTCTTT. Translating it yields CASSLALGRTEAFF.

V usage is TRBV6-5 and J usage is TRBJ1-1, with 7 bases fitting TRBD1. The junction had 9 bases not matched to a gene; V was cut back by 5 bases and J by 6 bases. The germline CDR1 and CDR2 sequences are MNHEY and SVGAGI. The CDR3 has 14 residues. The CDR3 sequence: CASSPGTVRPEAFF. The CDR3 nucleotides read TGTGCCAGCAGTCCCGGGACAGTGAGGCCTGAAGCTTTCTTT.

This clonotype was counted between two and nine times. The chain employs TRBV10-2 and TRBJ2-7; possibly TRBD1 or TRBD2 for D (5 bases each). The germline CDR1 and CDR2 sequences are WSHSY and SAAADI. V was cut by 2 bases and J by 3 bases, with 14 bases left in between. The CDR3 has 15 amino acids. The CDR3 bases are TGCGCCAGCAGTGAGCTTCCGGGACGGGACTACGAGCAGTACTTC. Protein: CASSELPGRDYEQYF.

This clonotype was seen a handful of times. V gene TRBV12-3 or TRBV12-4 combines with J gene TRBJ2-1; TRBD2 matches at 12 bases. The CDR3 is 18 residues long. The V and J ends lost 5 bases and 4 bases, in that order; junction bases with no gene match: 12. CDR3 loop: CASSIYPSLAGGYNEQFF. DNA for the CDR3: TGTGCCAGCAGTATATACCCCTCCCTAGCGGGAGGGTACAATGAGCAGTTCTTC.

Comment on this clonotype: A read error may account for a junction end that differs from germline. The chain combines TRBV4-1 with TRBJ1-1; D might be TRBD1 (5 bases). The length of the CDR3 is 14 residues. Looked up from germline, CDR1 is MGHRA and CDR2 is YSYEKL. The CDR3 loop reads CASSQDRLNTEAFF. The CDR3 region has the DNA TGCGCCAGCAGTCAAGACAGACTGAACACTGAAGCTTTCTTT.

This clonotype has ten or more counts. The chain employs TRBV6-2 or TRBV6-3 and TRBJ2-7, with D unresolved. Germline V gene lookup returns CDR1 MNHEY and CDR2 SVGEGT. Trimming shortened V by 0 bases and J by 0 bases, and 12 bases separated the two germline ends. This CDR3 region has 16 residues. The CDR3 reads CASSYSRLTGSYEQYF. The CDR3 DNA is TGTGCCAGCAGTTACTCGAGACTTACCGGCTCCTACGAGCAGTACTTC.

The chain uses TRBV11-3 and TRBJ2-2; D remains unclear. Trimming left V 2 bases short and J 7 bases short, with 5 bases between. Germline V gene sequence: CDR1 SGHNT, CDR2 YENEEA. This CDR3 region has 12 residues. CDR3 coding DNA: TGTGCCAGCAGCTTAATTATCGGGGAGCTGTTTTTT. Translation gives CASSLIIGELFF.

This clonotype was counted ten times or more. The CDR3 here is CSAFTPGATNYGYTF. The CDR3 region has the DNA TGCAGTGCTTTCACCCCGGGAGCAACTAACTATGGCTACACCTTC. The chain joins TRBV20-1 to TRBJ1-2; no definite D call. The CDR3 covers 15 residues. Per germline, CDR1 DFQATT and CDR2 SNEGSKA (reference sequence). The V and J ends lost 5 bases and 0 bases respectively, with 16 bases between them.

This clonotype was counted ten times or more. The rearrangement joins TRBV7-9 to TRBJ2-7; tentatively, D is TRBD1 (5 bases). The V gene's germline CDR1 is SEHNR and CDR2 FQNEAQ (reference sequence). Trimming stripped 4 bases from V and 5 bases from J, with 15 bases between. The CDR3 has 14 residues. CDR3 DNA sequence: TGTGCCAGCAGCTATTTGGGGCTTAGTAACGAGCAGTACTTC. It is translated as CASSYLGLSNEQYF.

This clonotype was found many times. The rearrangement joins TRBV10-2 to TRBJ2-3, with 9 bases that match TRBD2. Germline CDR1 is WSHSY and CDR2 is SAAADI. The V gene end was trimmed by 5 bases and the J gene end by 2 bases; junction bases not matched to a gene: 2. The CDR3 is made up of 14 amino acids. The CDR3 loop is CASSRLADTDTQYF. DNA of the CDR3: TGCGCCAGCAGTCGACTAGCGGACACAGATACGCAGTATTTT.

Ten or more counts support this clonotype. A read error may account for a junction end that differs from germline. This chain connects TRBV9 to TRBJ2-5; D gene unclear. CDR1 and CDR2 from the germline V gene are SGDLS and YYNGEE. This CDR3 has 15 residues. DNA of the CDR3: TGTGCCAGCAGCGTAGGGACCTACCAACAAGACACCCAGTACTTC. This translates into CASSVGTYQQDTQYF. Full variable domain (outside the CDR3, taken from reference TRBV9 and TRBJ2-5): DSGVTQTPKHLITATGQRVTLRCSPRSGDLSVYWYQQSLDQGLQFLIQYYNGEERAKGNILERFSAQQFPDLHSELNLSSLELGDSALYFCASSVGTYQQDTQYFGPGTRLLVL.

This clonotype was seen many times. J is TRBJ1-4 and V is TRBV9; D is uncertain. CDR3 length: 15 amino acids. V lost 4 bases and J 0 bases, leaving 10 bases between the germline ends. Germline V gene sequence: CDR1 SGDLS, CDR2 YYNGEE. The CDR3 nucleotides read TGTGCCAGCAGCCACGGCGGTTCAACTAATGAAAAACTGTTTTTT. Translation: CASSHGGSTNEKLFF.

This clonotype is a singleton in its sample. This clone may be a read error of a much larger clone one base away. The chain uses TRBV5-1 and TRBJ1-4; D unclear. Germline V gene sequence: CDR1 SGHRS, CDR2 YFSETQ. The CDR3 loop spans 14 amino acids. The germline V and J ends were trimmed by 3 bases and 4 bases, with 10 bases remaining between them. DNA for the CDR3: TGCGCCAGCAGCTCACAAGACCGTAATGAAAAACTGTTTTTT. It codes for CASSSQDRNEKLFF.

This clonotype showed up just a few times. The rearrangement links TRBV7-9 to TRBJ2-5, with a weak D call TRBD1 (5 bases). The CDR3 has 15 residues. CDR1 and CDR2 (germline): SEHNR, FQNEAQ (reference sequence). V gave up 2 bases and J gave up 0 bases, with 10 bases separating them. The CDR3 reads CASSLRGPDQETQYF. The DNA of the CDR3 is TGTGCCAGCAGCTTAAGGGGCCCAGACCAAGAGACCCAGTACTTC.

This clonotype occurred a few times. V gene TRBV6-1 combines with J gene TRBJ2-3; 8 positions agree with TRBD2. The germline V gene has CDR1 MNHNS and CDR2 SASEGT. The length of the CDR3 is 17 residues. J was trimmed by 6 bases and V by 5 bases; bases with no gene match: 16. The CDR3 region is CASSRHGPRGAEDTQYF. The CDR3 DNA sequence: TGTGCCAGCAGTCGCCACGGTCCGCGGGGGGCCGAGGATACGCAGTATTTT.

In this sample, this clonotype turned up a few times. The J gene is TRBJ1-5, the V gene TRBV24-1, with no clear D. Trimming left V 1 base short and J 6 bases short, with 6 bases between. Germline V CDR1 and CDR2: KGHDR, SFDVKD. The CDR3 extends over 13 amino acids. The chain's CDR3 is CATSDFLGQPQHF. The DNA of the CDR3 is TGTGCCACCAGTGATTTTTTGGGTCAGCCCCAGCATTTT.

This clonotype was observed many times. This chain joins TRBV5-6 and TRBJ2-7, with unresolved D. The germline CDR1 and CDR2 sequences are SGHDT and YYEEEE. Trimming shortened V by 4 bases and J by 2 bases, and 16 bases separated the two germline ends. The CDR3 runs to 15 residues. The chain's CDR3 is CASSADYGDTYEQYF. The CDR3 region has the DNA TGTGCCAGCAGCGCAGATTATGGGGATACCTACGAGCAGTACTTC.

The chain is built from TRBV5-1 and TRBJ1-3, with D perhaps TRBD1 (5 bases). The germline V and J ends were trimmed by 4 bases and 4 bases, with 12 bases remaining between them. This CDR3 region has 14 residues. CDR1 and CDR2 from the germline V gene are SGHRS and YFSETQ. In DNA form, the CDR3 reads TGCGCCAGCAGCCCGGACAAAGTCGGAAACACCATATATTTT. It codes for CASSPDKVGNTIYF. The whole variable domain, filled in from reference TRBV5-1 and TRBJ1-3, reads KAGVTQTPRYLIKTRGQQVTLSCSPISGHRSVSWYQQTPGQGLQFLFEYFSETQRNKGNFPGRFSGRQFSNSRSEMNVSTLELGDSALYLCASSPDKVGNTIYFGEGSWLTVV.

This clonotype has at least ten counts. The chain links TRBV9 to TRBJ2-7; D is perhaps TRBD2 (5 bases). Trimming shortened V by 1 base and J by 2 bases, and 22 bases separated the two germline ends. The CDR3 loop spans 18 amino acids. The germline gives CDR1 SGDLS, CDR2 YYNGEE. CDR3 sequence: CASSVFWGATPTTYEQYF. The CDR3 DNA follows: TGTGCCAGCAGCGTATTTTGGGGAGCAACCCCGACAACCTACGAGCAGTACTTC. The whole variable domain, filled in from reference TRBV9 and TRBJ2-7, reads DSGVTQTPKHLITATGQRVTLRCSPRSGDLSVYWYQQSLDQGLQFLIQYYNGEERAKGNILERFSAQQFPDLHSELNLSSLELGDSALYFCASSVFWGATPTTYEQYFGPGTRLTVT.

This clonotype has at least ten counts. The CDR3 loop is CASSSRQGKTTGELFF. Written as DNA, the CDR3 is TGTGCCAGCAGCTCAAGACAGGGGAAAACCACCGGGGAGCTGTTTTTT. The chain is built from TRBV7-2 and TRBJ2-2, with 8 bases aligning to TRBD1. The V segment lost 4 bases and the J segment 4 bases; nucleotides outside the gene matches: 8. This CDR3 region has 16 residues. Germline assignment: CDR1 SGHTA and CDR2 FQGNSA.

This clonotype was detected ten times or more. V gene TRBV20-1 combines with J gene TRBJ2-1, with D maybe TRBD2 (5 bases). The V and J ends lost 3 bases and 7 bases respectively, with 13 bases between them. The CDR3 loop spans 13 amino acids. The germline gives CDR1 DFQATT, CDR2 SNEGSKA (reference sequence). CDR3 protein: CSARTPGLNEQFF. The CDR3 nucleotides are TGCAGTGCTAGGACCCCGGGATTGAATGAGCAGTTCTTC.

This clonotype occurred many times. This sequence joins TRBV14 and TRBJ1-6; D is uncertain. In germline, CDR1 is SGHDN, CDR2 FVKESK. The ends were cut back, 3 bases at V and 6 bases at J, with 9 bases in the middle. The CDR3 spans 14 residues. The CDR3 reads CASSHPLTNSPLHF. The DNA of the CDR3 is TGTGCCAGCAGCCACCCTTTGACTAATTCACCCCTCCACTTT.

In its sample, this clonotype was seen many times. The chain couples TRBV7-8 to TRBJ2-3; 11 bases line up with TRBD1. With V trimmed by 6 bases and J by 2 bases, 4 bases remained unmatched. The V gene's germline CDR1 is SGHVS and CDR2 FQNEAQ. This CDR3 comprises 15 residues. CDR3 sequence reads: CASSWDRGITDTQYF. The CDR3 coding sequence is TGTGCCAGCAGTTGGGACAGGGGGATCACAGATACGCAGTATTTT.

The V call is TRBV7-2, the J call TRBJ2-1; 7 positions match TRBD2. The CDR3 length is 17 residues. Germline V gene sequence: CDR1 SGHTA, CDR2 FQGNSA. The V gene end was trimmed by 5 bases and the J gene end by 5 bases; junction bases not matched to a gene: 15. The CDR3 is CASSPPRLAGFHNEQFF. CDR3 DNA: TGTGCCAGCAGCCCCCCCCGACTAGCTGGTTTCCACAATGAGCAGTTCTTC. The full variable domain, completed using reference TRBV7-2 and TRBJ2-1, is GAGVSQSPSNKVTEKGKDVELRCDPISGHTALYWYRQSLGQGLEFLIYFQGNSAPDKSGLPSDRFSAERTGGSVSTLTIQRTQQEDSAVYLCASSPPRLAGFHNEQFFGPGTRLTVL.

This clonotype occurred many times. J is TRBJ2-7 and V is TRBV6-5; 8 nucleotides align to TRBD2. There are 15 residues in the CDR3. V gave up 2 bases and J gave up 1 base; unmatched junction bases: 4. CDR1 is MNHEY and CDR2 is SVGAGI in the germline V gene. CDR3 in DNA: TGTGCCAGCAGTTACGGAACTAGCGGTTCCTACGAGCAGTACTTC. Protein product: CASSYGTSGSYEQYF.

This clonotype was detected only a few times. CDR3 residues: CASSITNDRGYEQYF. The CDR3 nucleotides are TGTGCCAGCTCCATAACCAATGACAGGGGCTACGAGCAGTACTTC. The chain couples TRBV7-2 to TRBJ2-7; 8 bases map to TRBD1. This CDR3 region has 15 residues. After removal of 8 bases from V and 3 bases from J, the junction contained 12 bases not matched to a gene. Germline CDR1 and CDR2: SGHTA and FQGNSA.

The CDR3 DNA reads TGTGCCAGCAGCTTAGTTGGGCCAGGTCGCTACACCTTC. It codes for CASSLVGPGRYTF. This chain joins TRBV7-9 and TRBJ1-2; D gene uncertain. The CDR3 is made up of 13 amino acids. V shed 1 base and J shed 9 bases, with 12 bases lying between them. The germline V gene encodes CDR1 SEHNR and CDR2 FQNEAQ (reference sequence).

In this sample, this clonotype turned up many times. The CDR3 sequence: CASSQDTGLGSYEQYF. For the CDR3, the DNA is TGTGCCAGCAGCCAAGATACAGGTCTCGGGTCCTACGAGCAGTACTTC. The V call is TRBV4-2, the J call TRBJ2-7; a weak D match, TRBD1 (5 bases). This CDR3 is built from 16 residues. From germline, CDR1 is LGHNA and CDR2 YNFKEQ. Trimming shortened V by 0 bases and J by 1 base, and 13 bases separated the two germline ends.

This clonotype was observed at least ten times. This chain joins TRBV24-1 and TRBJ1-2; D is uncertain. Germline CDR1 KGHDR, CDR2 SFDVKD. The CDR3 is made up of 14 amino acids. V was shortened by 3 bases and J by 4 bases, with 11 bases between the two germline ends. The CDR3 nucleotides are TGTGCCACCAGTGATACCGAAGGACCCTATGGCTACACCTTC. Its translation is CATSDTEGPYGYTF.